This section outlines one TCR beta chain sequence together with its context. Its antigen is unknown. The record has no base qualities; no much larger clone is one base away. This same CDR3 is encoded by further DNA sequences in the sample. Using the deep immunoSEQ assay, TCR CDR3 regions were amplified from genomic DNA by multiplex PCR. Extracted genomic DNA from each cell subset was spread evenly across all wells of several immunoSEQ 96-well plates, with each plate serving as a replicate. For sorted subsets, roughly 0.2 ug genomic DNA, equal to 30,000 or so T cell genomes, was loaded into each replicate PCR. Purified libraries were measured with a Qubit 3.0 fluorometer, size-checked on a Bioanalyzer 2100, and measured again with the KAPA Library Quantification kit. Each immunoSEQ 96-well plate was sequenced on its own single-read 150-cycle Illumina NextSeq 550 flow cell. The authors processed their data as follows. Because the immunoSEQ output included only junctional sequences and no quality scores, the filtering could not be the same as the filtering used for full-length reads. To assign V/J genes and CDR3, sequences were annotated using PyIR, a Python wrapper for IgBLAST v1.9, with IMGT germline references. Reads with weak V/J assignments (E-value above 1e-6), missing CDR3, stop codons, out-of-frame junctions, or ambiguous translated residues were removed. V3J clonotypes were defined by identical inferred V gene, J gene, and CDR3 amino acid sequence. The percentage overlap between two repertoires was calculated by dividing the number of shared unique clonotypes by the size of the smaller repertoire. RTK rarefaction, the Chao1 estimator, and Recon v2.1 estimates of unobserved clonotypes were used to assess repertoire richness. Generation probabilities for all TCRbeta clonotypes obtained by the gDNA method from a few donors were computed using OLGA. Drawn from immuneACCESS, this table holds only the in-frame rearrangements with V and J called that TCRdb kept. Clones are partly lost; checked studies trace under half to an unresolved V gene and leave the rest unexplained. V and J calls and clone size come straight from that table; D and trimming were deduced from the DNA. The sample table records roughly 2 million clones; approximately 96% of these occur just once. More than 0.1% of the sample rests with the top ten.

Donors were healthy HIV-negative adults with no recently reported acute infections or vaccinations. Every donor was a Caucasian adult residing in Nashville, Tennessee, USA. CD4+ T cells were enriched by magnetic negative selection, after which naive cells were positively selected on CD45RA and the negative fraction was taken as the memory subset. After blood collection by leukapheresis, PBMCs were isolated using Ficoll-Histopaque density gradient centrifugation and then cryopreserved in the vapor phase of liquid nitrogen. Purity and quantity of every magnetically sorted T cell population were checked by analytical flow cytometry. Genomic DNA was isolated from every sorted fraction and measured by UV absorbance on a Nanodrop 2000c. This sample is part of a study of shared clonotypes between healthy human individuals (TCRdb year 2020). Concerning the study at large: The cohort included a few men and a couple of women between 18 and 49 years of age. Per donor, three plates each were used for CD4 naive and CD4 memory, two for CD8 naive, and one for CD8 memory. To estimate repertoire size and how much clonotypes are shared between individuals, the study performed deep sequencing of blood TCR repertoires from roughly five healthy adults. Different laboratories and diverse techniques were used to prepare libraries and sequence TCR repertoires, to increase sequencing depth and limit assay-specific biases. Each donor's leukapheresis produced roughly between about 0.9 and 9.5 billion PBMCs.

Overall study outcomes, separate from this receptor: Pairwise subsampling indicated that sequencing depth was expected to affect the degree of clonotype sharing among donors. Even with the large sequencing depth, rarefaction of the sorted-subset datasets indicated that sequencing was incomplete. About 5% of naive CD4, 3.5% of naive CD8, about 2.1% of memory CD4, and 0.4% of memory CD8 clonotypes were shared across a few donors. Higher generation probabilities were observed for clonotypes shared by all four sorted-subset donors than for non-shared clonotypes. The genetic and exposure-history diversity represented was limited by the small number of donors. Sampling was limited to blood, and TCR repertoires in tissue likely differ from TCR repertoires in blood. Larger estimated clonotype richness was generally found for naive subsets than for memory subsets.

The germline V gene sets CDR1 to SNHLY and CDR2 to FYNNEI. The V end loses 1 base and the J end loses 1 base, and a stretch of 4 bases separates them. The CDR3 runs 14 amino acids, cysteine and phenylalanine included. Solely the CDR3 DNA is kept, with 42 bases framed from the first base. This chain joins TRBV2 to TRBJ2-2; a confident D gene designation cannot be given. Specimen: naive CD4+ T cells sorted from blood. The cell subset or site label for this specimen denotes: CD45RA+ positively selected. The origin of this receptor is a young man in good health. The sequenced DNA is TGTGCCAGCAGTGAAGAGCGGAACACCGGGGAGCTGTTTTTT. It specifies CASSEERNTGELFF.